Listed here are 27 T cell receptor beta chains from one sample, sequenced in a study of T cell changes during pregnancy in multiple sclerosis. Assay: immunoSEQ multiplex PCR; the TCRdb copy retains only in-frame clones and omits some. The sample has some 77,000 clones, roughly 92% seen once. The sequenced sample was peripheral blood, obtained in the second trimester of pregnancy. These receptors came from a female donor in good health, enrolled as a control in a pregnancy study.

The chain combines TRBV9 with TRBJ1-2, with 7 bases matching TRBD1. Germline CDR1 reads SGDLS; CDR2 reads YYNGEE. The CDR3 length is 17 residues. Trimming cost V 5 bases and J 2 bases; bases outside gene matches: 15. CDR3 residues: CASSPAGGLQSNYGYTF. The DNA of the CDR3 is TGTGCCAGCAGTCCCGCAGGGGGGCTCCAATCCAACTATGGCTACACCTTC.

This chain connects TRBV7-2 to TRBJ2-7; 8 bases map to TRBD2. The CDR3 consists of 14 residues. Germline V gene data show CDR1 as SGHTA and CDR2 as FQGNSA. V dropped 4 bases and J dropped 6; count of bases not matched to a gene: 8. The CDR3 DNA follows: TGTGCCAGCAGCTGGGGGTCGGGAGGGATCGAGCAGTACTTC. Translating gives CASSWGSGGIEQYF.

The V call is TRBV6-1, the J call TRBJ1-1; D uncertain. The CDR3 totals 11 residues. Germline V lookup: CDR1 MNHNS, CDR2 SASEGT. Between the trimmed V and J ends, which lost 7 bases and 7 bases, there was a span of 10 bases. The CDR3 nucleotides read TGTGCCAGCAATGGGCCCCATGAAGCTTTCTTT. Its protein is CASNGPHEAFF.

This clone was observed once. V usage is TRBV10-3 and J usage is TRBJ1-5; no clear D. CDR1 is ENHRY and CDR2 is SYGVKD in the germline V gene. V was pared by 3 bases and J by 0 bases, with 15 bases between. This CDR3 has 17 amino acids. CDR3 in amino acids: CAISEEAAANSNQPQHF. The CDR3 DNA is TGTGCCATCAGTGAAGAGGCGGCAGCTAATAGCAATCAGCCCCAGCATTTT.

This clone was seen once. The chain recombines TRBV4-2 with TRBJ2-3, with 8 bases aligning to TRBD2. Per the germline V gene, CDR1 is LGHNA and CDR2 is YNFKEQ. The CDR3 extends over 18 amino acids. The trim removed 0 bases at V and 2 bases at J, leaving 10 bases unmatched. In DNA form, the CDR3 reads TGTGCCAGCAGCCAAGATCGGTTGGCGGGGGGACTCACAGATACGCAGTATTTT. It codes for CASSQDRLAGGLTDTQYF.

The J gene is TRBJ2-1, the V gene TRBV18; TRBD2 agrees at 12 bases. The J segment lost 5 bases and the V segment lost 1 base, leaving 0 bases of the junction unmatched. This CDR3 comprises 15 residues. Germline V CDR1 and CDR2: KGHSH, LQKENI. The CDR3: CASSPRLAGDNEQFF. The CDR3 coding sequence is TGTGCCAGCTCACCACGACTAGCGGGGGACAATGAGCAGTTCTTC.

In DNA form, the CDR3 reads TGTGCCAGCAGCTTTTCCCCAGGACAAGAGACCCAGTACTTC. Protein sequence: CASSFSPGQETQYF. This rearrangement joins TRBV7-3 to TRBJ2-5, with no clear D. Germline CDR1 SGHTA, CDR2 FQGTGA. The length of the CDR3 is 14 residues. Trimming left V 3 bases short and J 2 bases short, with 10 bases between. The whole variable domain, filled in from reference TRBV7-3 and TRBJ2-5, reads GAGVSQTPSNKVTEKGKYVELRCDPISGHTALYWYRQSLGQGPEFLIYFQGTGAADDSGLPNDRFFAVRPEGSVSTLKIQRTERGDSAVYLCASSFSPGQETQYFGPGTRLLVL.

For the CDR3, the DNA is TGTGCCAGCAGCTTAGGAGGGGGCTACGAGCAGTACTTC. Its translation: CASSLGGGYEQYF. The chain employs TRBV13 and TRBJ2-7; D is possibly TRBD1 (6 bases). CDR3 length: 13 residues. The ends were cut back, 0 bases at V and 3 bases at J, with 6 bases in the middle. Germline V CDR1 and CDR2: PRHDT, FYEKMQ (reference sequence).

CDR3 sequence reads: CASSQEGGLGNTEAFF. The CDR3 coding sequence is TGCGCCAGCAGCCAAGAAGGAGGACTGGGTAACACTGAAGCTTTCTTT. The chain carries TRBV4-1 and TRBJ1-1; D gene unclear. Germline values: CDR1 MGHRA, CDR2 YSYEKL. The CDR3 contains 16 residues. The germline V and J ends were trimmed by 0 bases and 2 bases, with 13 bases remaining between them.

The gene calls are TRBV18 and TRBJ2-7; D not resolved. Trimming removed 1 base at V and 2 bases at J, with 12 bases between. Germline assignment: CDR1 KGHSH and CDR2 LQKENI. The CDR3 is made up of 15 amino acids. This chain's CDR3 is CASSPLDSRTYEQYF. In DNA, the CDR3 is TGTGCCAGCTCACCACTCGACTCCCGGACCTACGAGCAGTACTTC.

The rearrangement joins TRBV6-1 to TRBJ2-6, with a weak D call TRBD1 (7 bases). V lost 4 bases, J lost 10 bases, and 11 bases lay in between. The CDR3 length is 13 residues. From germline, CDR1 is MNHNS and CDR2 SASEGT. CDR3 protein: CASSGAGGNVLTF. CDR3 nucleotide sequence: TGTGCCAGCAGTGGCGCAGGGGGGAACGTCCTGACTTTC.

The V and J genes are TRBV9 and TRBJ1-6; 7 bases are a match to TRBD1. V lost 0 bases to trimming and J lost 7 bases; unmatched junction nucleotides: 10. Germline values: CDR1 SGDLS, CDR2 YYNGEE. This CDR3 contains 17 residues. CDR3 amino acids: CASSVEPMETGNSPLHF. CDR3 nucleotides: TGTGCCAGCAGCGTAGAACCTATGGAGACAGGGAATTCACCCCTCCACTTT.

V is TRBV4-2 and J is TRBJ1-2; D may be TRBD1 (5 bases). Germline V gene data show CDR1 as LGHNA and CDR2 as YNFKEQ. Trimming removed 0 bases at V and 7 bases at J, with 6 bases between. There are 12 residues in the CDR3. Written as DNA, the CDR3 is TGTGCCAGCAGCCAAGAAGGGGTTGGCTACACCTTC. As protein: CASSQEGVGYTF.

V gene TRBV4-3 combines with J gene TRBJ1-2; perhaps TRBD1 as D (6 bases). V was pared by 0 bases and J by 5 bases, with 10 bases between. The CDR3 loop spans 14 amino acids. In germline, CDR1 is LGHNA, CDR2 YSLEER. The CDR3 protein is CASSQDRGGYGYTF. CDR3 DNA sequence: TGCGCCAGCAGCCAAGACAGGGGAGGGTATGGCTACACCTTC.

V and J are TRBV14 and TRBJ2-7, with a possible D match to TRBD1 (5 bases). Trimming pared 1 base from V and 6 bases from J, leaving 16 bases between. Germline-derived CDR1 and CDR2 are SGHDN and FVKESK. The CDR3 spans 15 residues. CDR3 nucleotide sequence: TGTGCCAGCAGCCAAGCGTTGGGAAAGGGGTCCGAGCAGTACTTC. Translating it yields CASSQALGKGSEQYF.

The chain joins TRBV6-5 to TRBJ1-5; 9 positions match TRBD1. With 6 bases clipped from V and 7 bases from J, the junction kept 10 bases outside the gene matches. Germline V gene sequence: CDR1 MNHEY, CDR2 SVGAGI. CDR3 size: 15 residues. CDR3 bases: TGTGCCAGCAGCGCCGAGGGACAGGGTTACCAGCCCCAGCATTTT. This encodes CASSAEGQGYQPQHF.

The CDR3 here is CASSLTGGDGDTQYF. The CDR3 nucleotides read TGTGCCAGCAGCTTAACCGGGGGGGACGGGGATACGCAGTATTTT. The chain carries TRBV7-3 and TRBJ2-3; 8 positions match TRBD2. The CDR3 totals 15 residues. V lost 0 bases and J lost 6; bases outside the gene matches: 5. Germline CDR1 and CDR2: SGHTA and FQGTGA. The full variable domain, its missing parts supplied by reference TRBV7-3 and TRBJ2-3, is GAGVSQTPSNKVTEKGKYVELRCDPISGHTALYWYRQSLGQGPEFLIYFQGTGAADDSGLPNDRFFAVRPEGSVSTLKIQRTERGDSAVYLCASSLTGGDGDTQYFGPGTRLTVL.

This clone occurred once. The gene calls are TRBV4-3 and TRBJ2-2; 8 bases are shared with TRBD2. The CDR3 consists of 18 residues. The germline CDR1 and CDR2 sequences are LGHNA and YSLEER. V was clipped by 0 bases and J by 5 bases; unmatched bases: 11. The CDR3 protein is CASSQEFSGGLGTGELFF. The CDR3 bases are TGCGCCAGCAGCCAAGAATTCTCGGGGGGGCTAGGGACCGGGGAGCTGTTTTTT.

The rearrangement joins TRBV7-8 to TRBJ2-6; no definite D call. V lost 3 bases, J lost 0 bases, and 3 bases lay in between. The CDR3 loop spans 14 amino acids. The germline CDR1 and CDR2 sequences are SGHVS and FQNEAQ. This chain's CDR3 is CASSLSSGANVLTF. CDR3 sequence (DNA): TGTGCCAGCAGCTTGAGCTCTGGGGCCAACGTCCTGACTTTC.

The J gene is TRBJ2-7, the V gene TRBV18; a weak D match, TRBD1 (5 bases). Trimming removed 1 base from V and 3 bases from J, with 10 bases in between. Germline loops: CDR1 KGHSH, CDR2 LQKENI. This CDR3 region has 14 residues. Here the CDR3 DNA reads TGTGCCAGCTCACCACGGGGCCGACTCTACGAGCAGTACTTC. It translates to CASSPRGRLYEQYF.

The V gene is TRBV20-1, the J gene TRBJ1-2; D is undetermined. The ends were cut back, 6 bases at V and 6 bases at J, with 8 bases in the middle. The CDR3 spans 10 residues. Looked up from germline, CDR1 is DFQATT and CDR2 is SNEGSKA (reference sequence). The CDR3 region has the DNA TGCAGTGCGGAACAGAATGGCTACACCTTC. Translated: CSAEQNGYTF.

The rearrangement links TRBV29-1 to TRBJ1-6, with 10 bases that match TRBD1. V shed 7 bases and J 8 bases; nucleotides not matched to a gene: 5. CDR1 is SQVTM, CDR2 ANQGSEA, per germline. The CDR3 loop spans 13 amino acids. CDR3 in amino acids: CSARDRGDSPLHF. The CDR3 DNA follows: TGCAGCGCCAGGGACAGGGGTGATTCACCCCTCCACTTT.

The count of this clone is one. The chain carries TRBV11-3 and TRBJ2-5; 11 bases are shared with TRBD2. Germline V gene data show CDR1 as SGHNT and CDR2 as YENEEA. The CDR3 extends over 15 amino acids. V lost 3 bases to trimming and J lost 2 bases; unmatched junction nucleotides: 2. The CDR3 is CASSLGLAEQETQYF. CDR3 coding DNA: TGTGCCAGCAGCTTGGGACTAGCGGAGCAAGAGACCCAGTACTTC. Complete variable domain (other parts from reference TRBV11-3 and TRBJ2-5): EAGVVQSPRYKIIEKKQPVAFWCNPISGHNTLYWYLQNLGQGPELLIRYENEEAVDDSQLPKDRFSAERLKGVDSTLKIQPAELGDSAVYLCASSLGLAEQETQYFGPGTRLLVL.

This chain joins TRBV29-1 and TRBJ2-7, with 7 bases that match TRBD1. Germline trimming cut 2 bases from V and 5 bases from J; bases unmatched to any gene: 9. The germline gives CDR1 SQVTM, CDR2 ANQGSEA. The CDR3 runs to 14 residues. CDR3 nucleotides: TGCAGCGTTGAATCTCCGGGACAGTTACACGAGCAGTACTTC. Translating it yields CSVESPGQLHEQYF.

J is TRBJ1-5 and V is TRBV16; TRBD1 might be the D (6 bases). From germline, CDR1 is KGHSY and CDR2 FQNENV. The CDR3 runs to 14 residues. V gave up 2 bases and J gave up 4 bases, with 9 bases separating them. This CDR3 reads CASSQVQGNQPQHF. The CDR3 DNA is TGTGCCAGCAGCCAAGTACAGGGTAATCAGCCCCAGCATTTT.

V and J are TRBV19 and TRBJ1-2; 7 nucleotides line up with TRBD1. The V and J ends lost 5 bases and 0 bases, in that order; junction bases with no gene match: 3. CDR1 is LNHDA and CDR2 is SQIVND in the germline V gene (reference sequence). The CDR3 runs to 14 residues. This CDR3 is CASSPTGANYGYTF. CDR3 nucleotides: TGTGCCAGTAGTCCCACAGGGGCTAACTATGGCTACACCTTC.

This clone appeared once. The rearrangement uses TRBV7-2 and TRBJ2-7; TRBD1 aligns across 7 bases. Germline V gives CDR1 SGHTA, CDR2 FQGNSA. Trimming took 5 bases from V and 4 from J; bases not matched to a gene: 8. The CDR3 totals 14 residues. CDR3 bases: TGTGCCAGCAGCACCCGACAGGGTTCTTACGAGCAGTACTTC. Translation: CASSTRQGSYEQYF.